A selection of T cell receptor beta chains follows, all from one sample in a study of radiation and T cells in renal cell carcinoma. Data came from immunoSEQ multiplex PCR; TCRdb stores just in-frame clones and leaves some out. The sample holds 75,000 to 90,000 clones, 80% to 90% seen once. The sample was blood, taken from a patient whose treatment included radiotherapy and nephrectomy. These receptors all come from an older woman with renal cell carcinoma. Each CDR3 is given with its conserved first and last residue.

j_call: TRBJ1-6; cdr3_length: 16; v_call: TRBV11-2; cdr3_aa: CASSLVGTVLHSPLHF
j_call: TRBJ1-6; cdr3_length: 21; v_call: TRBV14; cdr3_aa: CASSQGFWDSLGSSYNSPLHF
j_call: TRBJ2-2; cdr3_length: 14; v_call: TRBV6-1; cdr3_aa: CATRGLIDAGELFF
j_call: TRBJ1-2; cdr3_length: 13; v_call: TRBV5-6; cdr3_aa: CASSLAGAVGYTF
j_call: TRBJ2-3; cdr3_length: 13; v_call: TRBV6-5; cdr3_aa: CASTYAATDTQYF
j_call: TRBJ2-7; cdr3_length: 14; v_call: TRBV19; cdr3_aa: CASSNAGARYEQYF
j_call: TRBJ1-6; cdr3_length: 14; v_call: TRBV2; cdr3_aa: CASRSDRGPSPLHF
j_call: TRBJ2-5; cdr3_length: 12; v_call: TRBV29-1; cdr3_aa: CSVDRARETQYF
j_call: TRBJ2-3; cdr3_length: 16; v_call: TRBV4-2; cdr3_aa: CASSLQRQGSTDTQYF
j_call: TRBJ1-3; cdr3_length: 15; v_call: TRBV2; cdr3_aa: CASTPGQFSGNTIYF
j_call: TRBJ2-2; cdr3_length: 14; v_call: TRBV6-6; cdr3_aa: CASSYSPITGELFF
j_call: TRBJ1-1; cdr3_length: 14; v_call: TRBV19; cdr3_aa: CASSALTGVTEAFF
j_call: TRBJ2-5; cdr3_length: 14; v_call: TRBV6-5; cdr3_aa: CASSFRAYQETQYF
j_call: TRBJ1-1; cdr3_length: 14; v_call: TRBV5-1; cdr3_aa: CASSARTGGTEAFF
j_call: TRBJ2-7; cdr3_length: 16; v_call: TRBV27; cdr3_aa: CASRRDSVVSYYEQYF
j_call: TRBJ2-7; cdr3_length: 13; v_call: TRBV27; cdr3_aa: CASSPPNGVEQYF
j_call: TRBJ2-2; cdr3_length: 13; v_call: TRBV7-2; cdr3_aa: CASSLTSYGELFF
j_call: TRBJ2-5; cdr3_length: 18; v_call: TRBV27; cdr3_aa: CASSGKSPGLWKQETQYF
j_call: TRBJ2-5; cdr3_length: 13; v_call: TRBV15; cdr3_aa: CATSRGRSETQYF
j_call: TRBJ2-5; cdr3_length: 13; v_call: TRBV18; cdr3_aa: CASSRGTKETQYF
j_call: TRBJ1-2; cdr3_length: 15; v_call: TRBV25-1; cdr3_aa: CASSDVDRGRSGYTF
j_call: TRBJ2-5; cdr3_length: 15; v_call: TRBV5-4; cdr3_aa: CASSLAGGGQETQYF
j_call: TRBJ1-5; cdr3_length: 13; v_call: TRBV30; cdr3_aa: CAWSGSAFQPQHF
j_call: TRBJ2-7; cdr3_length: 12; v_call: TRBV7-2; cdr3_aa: CASSLQVYEQYF
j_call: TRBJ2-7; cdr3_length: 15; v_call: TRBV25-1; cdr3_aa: CASSPLGGISYEQYF
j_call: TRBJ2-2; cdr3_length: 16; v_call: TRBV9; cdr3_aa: CASSFGTSGNTGELFF
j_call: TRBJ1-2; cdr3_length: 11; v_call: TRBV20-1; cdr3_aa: CSARDDGGYTF
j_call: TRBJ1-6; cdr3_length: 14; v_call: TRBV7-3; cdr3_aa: CASSLNRKNSPLHF
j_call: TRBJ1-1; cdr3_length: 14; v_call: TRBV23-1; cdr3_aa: CASSHRTGHTEAFF
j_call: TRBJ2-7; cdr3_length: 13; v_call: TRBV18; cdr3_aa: CASSPPTIREQYF
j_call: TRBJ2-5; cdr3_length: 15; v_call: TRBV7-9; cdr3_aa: CASSATGGQQETQYF
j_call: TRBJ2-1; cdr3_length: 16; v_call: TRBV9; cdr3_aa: CASSARDRGRSNEQFF
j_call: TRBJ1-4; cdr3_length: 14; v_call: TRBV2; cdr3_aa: CASGKTGFNEKLFF
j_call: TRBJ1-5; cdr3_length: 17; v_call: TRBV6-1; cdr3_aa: CASSEVPGGRGNQPQHF